This T cell receptor beta chain comes out of a study of shared clonotypes between healthy human individuals. Study as a whole: Three CD4 naive, three CD4 memory, two CD8 naive and one CD8 memory plate were used per donor.

The CDR3 runs to 15 residues. Looked up from germline, CDR1 is ENHRY and CDR2 is SYGVKD. Trimming took 11 bases from V and 4 from J; bases not matched to a gene: 14. Each of the donors was a healthy adult who was HIV-negative and had not had a recent acute infection or vaccination. Whole-study findings and limits: Clonotype sharing among donors was thought likely to change with sequencing depth.

For this clone: Its target is not known.

Profiled with immunoSEQ multiplex PCR; TCRdb holds only in-frame clones, not every one. The sample contains 1.6 million or so clones, roughly 98.5% of which appear only once. The sample taken for sequencing was naive CD4+ T cells sorted from blood. Subset: CD45RA+ positively selected. The chain is built from TRBV10-3 and TRBJ2-5, with 9 bases aligning to TRBD1. This TCR was recovered from a man aged 25 to 40 in good health. CDR3 sequence: CASTTGGDVGETQYF. CDR3 coding DNA: TGTGCCTCGACGACAGGGGGAGATGTAGGAGAGACCCAGTACTTC.